These 24 T cell receptor beta chains were all obtained from the same sample, sequenced in a study of CD8 T cells in Susac syndrome. Random hexamers were used to reverse transcribe the RNA input (0.5 to 1 ug). TCRdb fed the immunoSEQ multiplex PCR reads into MiXCR, producing one record per CDR3 protein. The table lists more than 200,000 distinct CDR3 sequences, about 90% of them singletons. Sequencing was done on a sample of CD8+ T cells from PBMCs. The receptors here all came from a human donor with multiple sclerosis.

V usage is TRBV5-6 and J usage is TRBJ2-1, with TRBD2 matching 7 bases. Germline assignment: CDR1 SGHDT and CDR2 YYEEEE. The CDR3 consists of 14 residues. Unmatched junction bases numbered 18, after V lost 7 bases and J lost 14 bases. CDR3 in DNA: TGTGCCAGCGGGGGTCCCACTAGCGAGACGTCTGAGTTCTTC. It is translated as CASGGPTSETSEFF. Combining the CDR3 with reference TRBV5-6 and TRBJ2-1 gives the whole variable domain DAGVTQSPTHLIKTRGQQVTLRCSPKSGHDTVSWYQQALGQGPQFIFQYYEEEERQRGNFPDRFSGHQFPNYSSELNVNALLLGDSALYLCASGGPTSETSEFFGPGTRLTVL.

This chain uses TRBV25-1 with TRBJ1-5; D remains ambiguous. Trimming removed 4 bases from V and 0 bases from J, with 7 bases in between. The CDR3 runs 14 residues. CDR1 and CDR2 (germline): MGHDK, SYGVNS. CDR3 in amino acids: CASSGDGSNQPQHF. The CDR3 nucleotides read TGTGCCAGCAGTGGAGACGGTAGCAATCAGCCCCAGCATTTT.

The CDR3 reads CASSRGLAGQETQYF. The CDR3 DNA sequence: TGTGCCAGCAGCCGAGGACTAGCGGGACAAGAGACCCAGTACTTC. The rearrangement uses TRBV3-1 and TRBJ2-5, with TRBD2 matching 12 bases. This CDR3 is built from 15 residues. Germline V gene data show CDR1 as LGHDT and CDR2 as YNNKEL (reference sequence). J lost 2 bases, V lost 4 bases, and 2 bases had no gene match.

The rearrangement joins TRBV28 to TRBJ2-5, with a possible D match to TRBD1 (5 bases). This CDR3 contains 14 residues. V gave up 1 base and J gave up 5 bases, with 11 bases separating them. In germline, CDR1 is MDHEN, CDR2 SYDVKM. This chain's CDR3 is CASSLFSGRETQYF. CDR3 DNA: TGTGCCAGCAGTTTATTCTCAGGGCGCGAGACCCAGTACTTC.

V and J are TRBV20-1 and TRBJ2-7, with 8 bases identical to TRBD2. CDR3 length equals 16 residues. V lost 3 bases to trimming and J lost 2 bases; unmatched junction nucleotides: 12. The germline gives CDR1 DFQATT, CDR2 SNEGSKA (reference sequence). CDR3 DNA: TGCAGTGCTAGTCCTCTTACTAGCGGAGGACCCTACGAGCAGTACTTC. It is translated as CSASPLTSGGPYEQYF.

This clonotype has just one count. The V and J genes are TRBV14 and TRBJ2-7, with D unresolved. Germline lookup yields CDR1 SGHDN and CDR2 FVKESK. The CDR3 spans 13 residues. The V end lost 4 bases, the J end lost 3 bases, and 10 bases lay between the germline ends. The CDR3 protein is CASSPPDLYEQYF. DNA for the CDR3: TGTGCCAGCAGCCCCCCAGACCTCTACGAGCAGTACTTC. Filled out from reference TRBV14 and TRBJ2-7, the complete variable domain reads EAGVTQFPSHSVIEKGQTVTLRCDPISGHDNLYWYRRVMGKEIKFLLHFVKESKQDESGMPNNRFLAERTGGTYSTLKVQPAELEDSGVYFCASSPPDLYEQYFGPGTRLTVT.

The chain links TRBV15 to TRBJ2-7; D is perhaps TRBD1 (6 bases). The CDR3 loop spans 14 amino acids. CDR1 is LNHNV and CDR2 is YYDKDF in the germline V gene (reference sequence). V was cut by 1 base and J by 1 base, with 8 bases left in between. CDR3 protein: CATSRVGQSYEQYF. CDR3 DNA: TGTGCCACCAGCAGAGTCGGACAGTCCTACGAGCAGTACTTC.

The chain recombines TRBV19 with TRBJ2-1; 9 bases are shared with TRBD2. The V gene's germline CDR1 is LNHDA and CDR2 SQIVND (reference sequence). With V trimmed by 1 base and J by 4 bases, 2 bases remained unmatched. The CDR3 is made up of 15 amino acids. Here the CDR3 DNA reads TGTGCCAGTAGTATAGGGCGGGAGGGATACAATGAGCAGTTCTTC. Protein: CASSIGREGYNEQFF.

CDR3 DNA sequence: TGTGCCAGCAGCCGGACTAGCGGGGGGTCAGATACGCAGTATTTT. It is translated as CASSRTSGGSDTQYF. The gene calls are TRBV27 and TRBJ2-3; the match to TRBD2 covers 14 bases. Germline V gives CDR1 MNHEY, CDR2 SMNVEV (reference sequence). Trimming removed 6 bases from V and 4 bases from J; junction bases left unmatched: 3. This CDR3 has 15 residues.

This clonotype was recorded only once. The chain has TRBV11-2 and TRBJ1-2; D gene ambiguous. V was cut by 5 bases and J by 8 bases, with 12 bases left in between. The germline V gene has CDR1 SGHAT and CDR2 FQNNGV. CDR3 length: 12 residues. The CDR3 nucleotides are TGTGCCAGCAGCCGGGCCGCCGGGGGCTACACCTTC. Amino acid sequence: CASSRAAGGYTF.

J is TRBJ1-5 and V is TRBV12-5; D call uncertain. V was pared by 1 base and J by 4 bases, with 8 bases between. Germline CDR1 LGHNT, CDR2 FRNRAP. The CDR3 covers 14 residues. The CDR3: CASGLGHGNQPQHF. CDR3 in DNA: TGTGCTAGTGGTTTGGGGCACGGGAATCAGCCCCAGCATTTT.

The gene calls are TRBV30 and TRBJ1-3; no definite D call. The germline gives CDR1 GTSNPN, CDR2 SVGIG (reference sequence). Between the trimmed V and J ends, which lost 3 bases and 2 bases, there was a span of 8 bases. There are 13 residues in the CDR3. In DNA, the CDR3 is TGTGCCTGGAGCCTTGACGCTGGAAACACCATATATTTT. Its protein product is CAWSLDAGNTIYF.

The gene calls are TRBV27 and TRBJ1-1; D ambiguous. Germline V lookup: CDR1 MNHEY, CDR2 SMNVEV (reference sequence). This CDR3 is built from 14 residues. V shed 0 bases and J shed 3 bases, with 8 bases lying between them. The CDR3 loop reads CASSLSVTYTEAFF. In DNA, the CDR3 is TGTGCCAGCAGTTTATCAGTGACCTACACTGAAGCTTTCTTT.

This sequence joins TRBV7-9 and TRBJ2-3; possible D gene TRBD2, 5 bases. Per the germline V gene, CDR1 is SEHNR and CDR2 is FQNEAQ (reference sequence). CDR3 length equals 13 residues. Deletions cut 2 bases from V and 4 bases from J, with 7 bases between. Written as DNA, the CDR3 is TGTGCCAGCAGCTTAATGGGAGCAGATACGCAGTATTTT. This translates into CASSLMGADTQYF.

The rearrangement joins TRBV2 to TRBJ2-7, with D possibly matching TRBD2 (6 bases). V was shortened by 3 bases and J by 1 base, with 10 bases between the two germline ends. The CDR3 extends over 14 amino acids. Germline V gene data show CDR1 as SNHLY and CDR2 as FYNNEI. CDR3 sequence: CASSDGTFSYEQYF. As DNA, the CDR3 is TGTGCCAGCAGTGACGGGACTTTTTCCTACGAGCAGTACTTC.

This clonotype was found once. The rearrangement uses TRBV7-3 and TRBJ2-1; D is perhaps TRBD1 or TRBD2 (5 bases each). The CDR3 covers 14 residues. Between the trimmed V and J ends, which lost 1 base and 9 bases, there was a span of 13 bases. Germline CDR1 is SGHTA and CDR2 is FQGTGA. CDR3 sequence: CASSLKGSISEQFF. The CDR3 region has the DNA TGTGCCAGCAGCTTAAAGGGGAGTATCAGTGAGCAGTTCTTC.

This chain links TRBV9 with TRBJ2-2; a weak D match, TRBD1 (5 bases). This CDR3 has 14 residues. The V gene's germline CDR1 is SGDLS and CDR2 YYNGEE. V gave up 1 base and J gave up 6 bases, with 10 bases separating them. This CDR3 is CASSVHQGPGELFF. The CDR3 DNA sequence: TGTGCCAGCAGCGTACATCAGGGTCCCGGGGAGCTGTTTTTT.

This clonotype was observed a single time. V is TRBV15 and J is TRBJ2-7; unclear D gene. CDR3 length: 14 amino acids. Trimming took off 4 bases at V and 0 bases at J, with 10 bases between the two ends. The germline gives CDR1 LNHNV, CDR2 YYDKDF (reference sequence). The CDR3 nucleotides read TGTGCCACCAGCATTGGAAGGAGCTCCTACGAGCAGTACTTC. This gives the protein CATSIGRSSYEQYF.

V usage is TRBV6-5 and J usage is TRBJ1-1; 10 bases match TRBD1. Germline CDR1 reads MNHEY; CDR2 reads SVGAGI. This CDR3 is 14 amino acids long. V was clipped by 6 bases and J by 6 bases; unmatched bases: 7. The CDR3 sequence is CASRPGTGDAEAFF. The CDR3 region has the DNA TGTGCCAGCAGACCCGGGACAGGGGATGCTGAAGCTTTCTTT.

The V gene is TRBV7-9, the J gene TRBJ2-7; no clear D. The germline V gene encodes CDR1 SEHNR and CDR2 FQNEAQ (reference sequence). V was pared by 3 bases and J by 3 bases, with 9 bases between. The CDR3 covers 13 residues. The CDR3 sequence is CASSFMTNYEQYF. DNA of the CDR3: TGTGCCAGCAGCTTTATGACGAACTACGAGCAGTACTTC.

V is TRBV7-6 and J is TRBJ2-3; 11 bases map to TRBD2. V trimming: 4 bases; J trimming: 6 bases; junction bases outside the gene matches: 15. CDR1 is SGHVS, CDR2 FNYEAQ, per germline. The CDR3 totals 18 residues. The CDR3 DNA sequence: TGTGCCAGCAGCTCCGCCAGACGTAGCGGGAGGGCTGGGGATACGCAGTATTTT. It specifies CASSSARRSGRAGDTQYF.

The chain combines TRBV7-9 with TRBJ2-1, with 11 bases that match TRBD2. The CDR3 has 16 amino acids. Looked up from germline, CDR1 is SEHNR and CDR2 is FQNEAQ (reference sequence). The V and J ends lost 5 bases and 0 bases, in that order; junction bases with no gene match: 3. Written as DNA, the CDR3 is TGTGCCAGCAGCCCGGGACTAGCGGACTCCTACAATGAGCAGTTCTTC. Its translation: CASSPGLADSYNEQFF.

V and J are TRBV21-1 and TRBJ2-1; the DNA was not used to check the table's D call, TRBD1. TRBV21-1 is termed a pseudogene. The CDR3 is 16 residues long. The CDR3 DNA reads as TGTGCCAGCACCCGGATAGACAGGGGCTGCTACAATGAGCAGTTCTTC. It translates to CASTRIDRGCYNEQFF.

This clonotype was detected once. The chain is built from TRBV10-3 and TRBJ2-1, with 10 bases aligning to TRBD2. The CDR3 contains 16 residues. The trim removed 7 bases at V and 1 base at J, leaving 7 bases unmatched. The V gene's germline CDR1 is ENHRY and CDR2 SYGVKD. The CDR3: CAIKGAAGGSYNEQFF. For the CDR3, the DNA is TGTGCCATCAAGGGGGCAGCGGGAGGGTCCTACAATGAGCAGTTCTTC.